This T cell receptor beta chain is drawn from a study of OX40 agonist ivuxolimab in advanced cancers. Overall study: Dose-escalation patients' cancers were hepatocellular carcinoma, melanoma, renal cell or head and neck cancer. Of mixed ages from about 23 to 79 and averaging about 56 years, the group was 65% to 85% male. Enrollees could have had prior anti-PD-1, anti-PD-L1 or anti-CTLA-4 therapy, which 35% to 40% had received.

Libraries were prepared by immunoSEQ multiplex PCR; TCRdb keeps only in-frame clonotypes and omits some of them. Of some 70,000 clones detected, under 95% appear once; the ten largest clones hold 1% to 1.2%. The CDR3 contains 14 residues. The V end was cut by 4 bases, the J end by 4 bases, with 14 bases between. From germline, CDR1 is SGDLS and CDR2 YYNGEE. For this clone: Its antigen is unknown.

Findings of the study overall: Clonal expansion from baseline to week 6 occurred in both CD4+ and CD8+ T cells.

The genes are TRBV9 and TRBJ1-1, with D perhaps TRBD1 (5 bases). The receptor comes from an adult with an advanced solid tumor such as melanoma, head and neck, liver or kidney cancer. The specimen was CD4+ or CD8+ T cells sorted from blood, collected in a trial of the OX40 agonist ivuxolimab. The CDR3 protein is CASSPLGDGTEAFF. DNA of the CDR3: TGTGCCAGCAGCCCGCTGGGGGATGGCACTGAAGCTTTCTTT.